This TCR beta chain was sequenced for a study of blood T cell repertoires in COVID-19. Turning to the study itself: The origin of the acute and convalescent COVID-19 samples was the United States, Italy and Spain.

Libraries were prepared by immunoSEQ multiplex PCR; TCRdb keeps only in-frame clonotypes and omits some of them. The sample has around 290,000 clones; less than 90% are singletons. This receptor was obtained from a woman aged 70-85 years with COVID-19, enrolled during active disease. Sequenced sample: peripheral blood.

The CDR3 sequence is CASSASQGTQYF. DNA of the CDR3: TGTGCCAGCAGCGCCTCTCAGGGGACCCAGTACTTC. The V gene is TRBV9, the J gene TRBJ2-5; D may be TRBD1 (5 bases). V lost 3 bases, J lost 7 bases, and 10 bases lay in between. This CDR3 region has 12 residues. Germline CDR1 reads SGDLS; CDR2 reads YYNGEE.